Listed below are T cell receptor beta chains from one sample, sequenced in a study of blood T cells in healthy people across ages. From the 5' RACE reads, TCRdb called clonotypes with MiXCR, one entry per CDR3 protein. The sample contains 1.5 million to 1.8 million distinct CDR3 sequences, 35% to 45% of which appear only once. The sample comprised blood. The receptors derive from a young woman in good health. Each CDR3 is given with its conserved first and last residue.

J gene | V gene | CDR3 protein
TRBJ2-3 | TRBV29-1 | CSCRTGPDTQYF
TRBJ2-5 | TRBV27 | CASSSPLKDRGGETQYF
TRBJ2-1 | TRBV12-5 | CASGGGLAGLSYNEQFF
TRBJ2-7 | TRBV25-1 | CASSRQVSYEQYF
TRBJ2-7 | TRBV6-2/TRBV6-3 | CASHRRGLASYEQYF
TRBJ2-1 | TRBV11-2 | CASSLWTSGREGSSYNEQFF
TRBJ1-2 | TRBV6-2/TRBV6-3 | CANSHPRERFLYGYTF
TRBJ2-6 | TRBV5-1 | CASAPSSGANVLTF
TRBJ2-7 | TRBV6-2/TRBV6-3 | CASSYSPGTGEMAYEQYF
TRBJ1-2 | TRBV3-1 | CASSQDPDGLDGYTF
TRBJ2-7 | TRBV28 | CASSLRGSGEQYF
TRBJ1-2 | TRBV5-1 | CASSLGQGAGYTF
TRBJ1-1 | TRBV19 | CASSEGLLRAFF
TRBJ2-1 | TRBV7-7 | CASSQAQGYNEQFF
TRBJ2-7 | TRBV2 | CANRGGRMDEQYF
TRBJ2-1 | TRBV5-1 | CASSPRLAGGNNEQFF
TRBJ2-3 | TRBV9 | CASSVCGGLDTQYF
TRBJ1-5 | TRBV20-1 | CSARALNQPQHF
TRBJ2-2 | TRBV5-6 | CASSLPTSYANTGELFF
TRBJ1-2 | TRBV6-5 | CASSYDLRYGYTF
TRBJ2-3 | TRBV4-3 | CASSQSTGTGWGTQYF
TRBJ1-5 | TRBV10-3 | CAISEPGTNQPQHF
- | TRBV4-3 | CASSPGQRNQETQFF
TRBJ2-2 | TRBV27 | CASSFKTGGGTGELFF
- | TRBV25-1 | CASTKGIEAGGSYNEQYF
TRBJ1-5 | TRBV12-3/TRBV12-4 | CACRLYSQPQHF
TRBJ1-6 | TRBV12-3/TRBV12-4 | CASRDRFLTPLHF
TRBJ1-1 | TRBV13 | CASSIRVPEAFF
TRBJ2-1 | TRBV4-2 | CASSQDMSLANEQFF
- | TRBV7-2 | CASSYRLAGYNEQYF
TRBJ2-2 | TRBV12-3/TRBV12-4 | CASGIGGFTGELFF
TRBJ1-6 | TRBV20-1 | CSARPRGQYNSPLHF
TRBJ2-3 | TRBV4-2 | CASSREGSGSPYF
TRBJ2-3 | TRBV7-2 | CASSLYYNTQYF
TRBJ2-1 | TRBV28 | CASSILADNEQFF
TRBJ2-7 | TRBV18 | CASSPSKYEQYF
- | TRBV27 | CASSLSRGSHEQYF
TRBJ2-1 | TRBV18 | CASSPTSLQAYNEQFF
TRBJ2-1 | TRBV7-9 | CASRQNYNEQFF
TRBJ2-2 | TRBV21-1 | CASSKVGRHTGELFF
- | TRBV13 | CASSRGTWYQETQFF
TRBJ2-5 | TRBV7-9 | CASSLYYGGSQETQYF
TRBJ2-3 | TRBV21-1 | CASSPWTSGGPTDTQYF
TRBJ2-5 | TRBV7-2 | CASSLEHAVRYNEQYF
TRBJ2-2 | TRBV20-1 | CSARSTGELFF
TRBJ1-1 | TRBV11-1 | CASAGTALGIDTEAFF
TRBJ2-1 | TRBV3-1 | CASSQALAGVGEQFF
TRBJ2-3 | TRBV30 | CAWSKIAADTQYF
TRBJ2-3 | TRBV7-8 | CASSPWTSGILTDTQYF
TRBJ1-4 | TRBV6-5 | CASSYSTATTNEKLFF
TRBJ1-3 | TRBV6-2/TRBV6-3 | CASNRPNYSGNTIYF
TRBJ1-2 | TRBV5-1 | CASWDRGKSYGYTF
TRBJ2-1 | TRBV5-1 | CASSLRIAGGYNEQFF
TRBJ1-5 | TRBV12-3/TRBV12-4 | CASSLREYSNQHQHF
TRBJ2-1 | TRBV27 | CASSLWEGDNEQFF
TRBJ2-2 | TRBV7-2 | CASSLIGSPKITGELFF